This T cell receptor beta chain was found in a study of blood T cell repertoires in COVID-19. Germline CDR1 is ENHRY and CDR2 is SYGVKD. Trimming removed 6 bases from V and 6 bases from J; junction bases left unmatched: 7. The CDR3 consists of 14 residues. As handled by the study authors: It was from reference gene primer amplification that nucleated cell counts were estimated. Some clones are missing from TCRdb's copy, which holds only in-frame ones; the method was immunoSEQ multiplex PCR. V and J calls plus clone size are reproduced from that table; the DNA served to infer D and trimming. The sample holds 180,000 or so clones, roughly 84% seen once.

The receptor was derived from a human donor with acute or convalescent COVID-19. The donor label of this sample is uncertain. Sequenced input: peripheral blood. The rearrangement links TRBV10-3 to TRBJ2-1, with 8 bases lining up with TRBD1. This CDR3 is CAIRDSDRGNEQFF. As DNA, the CDR3 is TGTGCCATCAGAGATTCCGACAGGGGCAATGAGCAGTTCTTC.